This TCR beta chain stems from a study of T cell responses to AZD1222 COVID-19 vaccine. Study details: Second-dose intervals of approximately 4 or approximately 12 weeks were pooled.

Sequencing was performed with immunoSEQ multiplex PCR; in TCRdb, only in-frame clones are kept and a portion is missing. The sample contains over 100,000 clones, 85% to 95% of which appear only once. CDR3 size: 14 residues. Trimming removed 5 bases from V and 4 bases from J; junction bases left unmatched: 4. Germline CDR1 GTSNPN, CDR2 SVGIG (reference sequence). Study observations and caveats: Spike as a whole was targeted by vaccine-associated CD4 TCRs, dominant at 160-218 and 743-854. Mostly white British, mostly female donors; authors suggested clonal diversity may be underestimated.

With regard to this clone: Its antigen remains unidentified.

This chain joins TRBV30 and TRBJ1-5; 11 bases line up with TRBD1. The sequence was collected from an adult in good health. The sample consisted of peripheral blood, taken on day 0 of AZD1222 vaccination. This CDR3 is CAWGGQGENQPQHF. CDR3 DNA: TGTGCCTGGGGGGGACAGGGGGAAAATCAGCCCCAGCATTTT.